These 22 T cell receptor beta chains originate from one sample sequenced in a study of tumor-infiltrating lymphocytes in localized non-small cell lung cancer. Repertoires were generated with immunoSEQ multiplex PCR, while TCRdb's copy carries only in-frame clones and drops some. The sample has more than 8,500 clones, 81% seen once. Sequencing was carried out using uninvolved lung tissue not adjacent to the tumor. These receptors all come from a human donor with non-small cell lung cancer.

This chain uses TRBV11-2 with TRBJ1-4; weak D call: TRBD1 (5 bases). V gave up 1 base and J gave up 10 bases, with 10 bases separating them. CDR3 length equals 13 residues. Looked up from germline, CDR1 is SGHAT and CDR2 is FQNNGV. This chain's CDR3 is CASSLGGMGKLFF. The CDR3 DNA reads TGTGCCAGCAGCTTAGGGGGGATGGGAAAACTGTTTTTT. The entire variable domain, with the rest obtained from reference TRBV11-2 and TRBJ1-4, is as follows: EAGVAQSPRYKIIEKRQSVAFWCNPISGHATLYWYQQILGQGPKLLIQFQNNGVVDDSQLPKDRFSAERLKGVDSTLKIQPAKLEDSAVYLCASSLGGMGKLFFGSGTQLSVL.

The DNA of the CDR3 is TGCAGCGTTGATACAATTCTTTTGGCGGGAGGGCTCTACAATGAGCAGTTCTTC. This translates into CSVDTILLAGGLYNEQFF. J is TRBJ2-1 and V is TRBV29-1; 9 nucleotides align to TRBD2. The CDR3 runs 18 residues. The junction had 15 bases not matched to a gene; V was cut back by 3 bases and J by 3 bases. Germline V CDR1 and CDR2: SQVTM, ANQGSEA.

This clone came up a few times. The chain employs TRBV5-1 and TRBJ1-3; D is undetermined. V gave up 0 bases and J gave up 0 bases, with 10 bases separating them. Looked up from germline, CDR1 is SGHRS and CDR2 is YFSETQ. This CDR3 has 16 residues. CDR3 region: CASSLAIIDSGNTIYF. The CDR3 bases are TGCGCCAGCAGCTTGGCCATTATTGACTCTGGAAACACCATATATTTT.

The chain combines TRBV5-1 with TRBJ1-1, with TRBD1 matching over 9 bases. V lost 0 bases, J lost 1 base, and 1 base stayed unmatched. The CDR3 runs 15 residues. Germline CDR1 SGHRS, CDR2 YFSETQ. The CDR3 DNA reads TGCGCCAGCAGCTTGGGACAGGGGGGGAACACTGAAGCTTTCTTT. Translation gives CASSLGQGGNTEAFF.

The chain uses TRBV6-5 and TRBJ2-7; 10 nucleotides agree with TRBD1. Germline V gives CDR1 MNHEY, CDR2 SVGAGI. The CDR3 covers 16 residues. J gave up 12 bases and V 4 bases, and 18 bases lay outside the gene matches. The CDR3 region is CASSLYAGTGVTPWYF. CDR3 nucleotides: TGTGCCAGCAGTTTATACGCCGGGACAGGGGTCACCCCTTGGTACTTC.

The gene calls are TRBV6-1 and TRBJ1-5, with D possibly TRBD1 on 5 matching bases. The V gene lost 6 bases and the J gene lost 6 bases, with 12 bases spanning the gap. Germline values: CDR1 MNHNS, CDR2 SASEGT. The CDR3 length is 13 residues. Written as DNA, the CDR3 is TGTGCCAGCAGCCCGACAGTCTCTCAGCCCCAGCATTTT. This codes for CASSPTVSQPQHF.

The chain links TRBV6-6 to TRBJ2-7, with no clear D. Trimming left V 4 bases short and J 7 bases short, with 8 bases between. The CDR3 is 11 amino acids. Per the germline V gene, CDR1 is MNHNY and CDR2 is SVGAGI (reference sequence). The CDR3 nucleotides read TGTGCCAGCAGTTTTACAGAAGAGCAGTACTTC. Protein product: CASSFTEEQYF.

Note on this clone: Its ends do not fully match the called genes, so a read error is possible. The V call is TRBV6-5, the J call TRBJ2-2; D ambiguous. From germline, CDR1 is MNHEY and CDR2 SVGAGI. The CDR3 contains 16 residues. The CDR3 sequence is CASSYSRYTNTWELFF. CDR3 in DNA: TGTGCCAGCAGTTACTCCCGGTACACCAACACCTGGGAGCTGTTTTTT.

This sequence joins TRBV27 and TRBJ1-2, with D perhaps TRBD1 (6 bases). V gave up 0 bases and J gave up 4 bases, with 12 bases separating them. The V gene's germline CDR1 is MNHEY and CDR2 SMNVEV (reference sequence). The CDR3 contains 15 residues. This chain's CDR3 is CASSLSYGQFYGYTF. For the CDR3, the DNA is TGTGCCAGCAGTTTATCCTATGGACAGTTCTATGGCTACACCTTC.

In this sample, this clone turned up once. V and J are TRBV2 and TRBJ2-1, with D possibly being TRBD1 (5 bases). This CDR3 comprises 12 residues. Trimming took 3 bases from V and 8 from J, leaving 8 bases between them. Per germline, CDR1 SNHLY and CDR2 FYNNEI. The CDR3 protein is CASSDQGHEQFF. CDR3 in DNA: TGTGCCAGCAGTGATCAGGGTCATGAGCAGTTCTTC.

V gene TRBV5-1 combines with J gene TRBJ2-5; TRBD1 agrees at 7 bases. V lost 0 bases, J lost 3 bases, and 2 bases stayed unmatched. The CDR3 totals 14 residues. The germline V gene encodes CDR1 SGHRS and CDR2 YFSETQ. This chain's CDR3 is CASSLGDREETQYF. DNA of the CDR3: TGCGCCAGCAGCTTGGGAGACAGGGAAGAGACCCAGTACTTC.

The V and J genes are TRBV23-1 and TRBJ2-7; D not certain. TRBV23-1 is reported as an ORF; its role is uncertain. The CDR3 has 16 amino acids. V lost 2 bases and J 3 bases, leaving 17 bases between the germline ends. The CDR3 here is CASSQVGFSSYYEQYF. The CDR3 region has the DNA TGCGCCAGCAGTCAAGTCGGGTTTTCCTCTTACTACGAGCAGTACTTC.

The chain links TRBV11-2 to TRBJ2-1; the match to TRBD2 covers 9 bases. Germline CDR1 and CDR2: SGHAT and FQNNGV. The J segment lost 0 bases and the V segment lost 8 bases, leaving 8 bases of the junction unmatched. This CDR3 has 16 amino acids. This CDR3 reads CASGRVREGSYNEQFF. The CDR3 nucleotides read TGTGCCAGCGGTCGGGTGCGGGAGGGCTCCTACAATGAGCAGTTCTTC.

CDR3 sequence reads: CASSHSQYSTDTQYF. The CDR3 nucleotides are TGCGCCAGCAGCCATAGCCAGTATTCCACAGATACGCAGTATTTT. The V call is TRBV4-1, the J call TRBJ2-3; D gene uncertain. Germline CDR1 and CDR2: MGHRA and YSYEKL. The V gene lost 3 bases and the J gene lost 2 bases, with 12 bases spanning the gap. This CDR3 has 15 residues.

V gene TRBV27 combines with J gene TRBJ1-1, with a possible D match to TRBD1 (5 bases). The CDR3 sequence is 15 residues long. The V gene's germline CDR1 is MNHEY and CDR2 SMNVEV (reference sequence). Trimming shortened V by 5 bases and J by 3 bases, and 16 bases separated the two germline ends. CDR3 sequence reads: CASSPGRWTDTEAFF. As DNA, the CDR3 is TGTGCCAGCAGTCCGGGACGGTGGACCGACACTGAAGCTTTCTTT.

The V and J genes are TRBV7-2 and TRBJ2-1, with 10 bases identical to TRBD2. The CDR3 loop spans 15 amino acids. With 5 bases clipped from V and 4 bases from J, the junction kept 5 bases outside the gene matches. Germline CDR1 and CDR2: SGHTA and FQGNSA. The CDR3, as DNA: TGTGCCAGCAGCCAGGGACTAGCGTCATACAATGAGCAGTTCTTC. Its translation is CASSQGLASYNEQFF.

The chain has TRBV11-3 and TRBJ2-1; D unclear. From germline, CDR1 is SGHNT and CDR2 YENEEA. The germline V and J ends were trimmed by 6 bases and 9 bases, with 18 bases remaining between them. The CDR3 runs 14 residues. The CDR3: CASSTRLYVAEQFF. CDR3 nucleotide sequence: TGTGCCAGCAGTACGAGACTCTACGTCGCTGAGCAGTTCTTC.

This chain joins TRBV6-6 and TRBJ2-1; TRBD1 aligns across 8 bases. Germline V gene sequence: CDR1 MNHNY, CDR2 SVGAGI (reference sequence). Germline trimming cut 6 bases from V and 4 bases from J; bases unmatched to any gene: 11. The CDR3 loop spans 16 amino acids. CDR3 coding DNA: TGTGCCAGCAGAGAAAATCCGGGACAGGCATACAATGAGCAGTTCTTC. Protein product: CASRENPGQAYNEQFF.

This chain joins TRBV5-1 and TRBJ1-4; 9 nucleotides align to TRBD1. This CDR3 has 14 amino acids. V trimming: 2 bases; J trimming: 5 bases; junction bases outside the gene matches: 1. Germline assignment: CDR1 SGHRS and CDR2 YFSETQ. The CDR3 nucleotides read TGCGCCAGCAGCTTCGGGACAGGGAATGAAAAACTGTTTTTT. Translation: CASSFGTGNEKLFF.

The chain links TRBV5-1 to TRBJ2-2; D unclear. Germline V lookup: CDR1 SGHRS, CDR2 YFSETQ. Trimming pared 5 bases from V and 0 bases from J, leaving 11 bases between. This CDR3 is 15 amino acids long. CDR3 loop: CASSPLGTNTGELFF. The CDR3 region has the DNA TGCGCCAGCAGTCCTCTGGGGACGAACACCGGGGAGCTGTTTTTT.

This clone has only a few counts. The chain uses TRBV11-2 and TRBJ1-6; D not resolved. This CDR3 has 13 residues. V lost 0 bases, J lost 8 bases, and 5 bases lay in between. Germline V gene sequence: CDR1 SGHAT, CDR2 FQNNGV. The CDR3 here is CASSLEPYSPLHF. The CDR3 DNA follows: TGTGCCAGCAGCTTAGAGCCTTATTCACCCCTCCACTTT. The full variable domain, with the rest looked up from reference TRBV11-2 and TRBJ1-6, is EAGVAQSPRYKIIEKRQSVAFWCNPISGHATLYWYQQILGQGPKLLIQFQNNGVVDDSQLPKDRFSAERLKGVDSTLKIQPAKLEDSAVYLCASSLEPYSPLHFGNGTRLTVT.

V gene TRBV5-5 combines with J gene TRBJ2-5, with 9 bases fitting TRBD1. CDR1 and CDR2 (germline): SGHKS, YYEKEE (reference sequence). This CDR3 has 14 amino acids. J lost 5 bases, V lost 4 bases, and 6 bases had no gene match. The CDR3 DNA follows: TGTGCCAGCAGCCTAGGGACAGGGAAGGAGACCCAGTACTTC. It is translated as CASSLGTGKETQYF.